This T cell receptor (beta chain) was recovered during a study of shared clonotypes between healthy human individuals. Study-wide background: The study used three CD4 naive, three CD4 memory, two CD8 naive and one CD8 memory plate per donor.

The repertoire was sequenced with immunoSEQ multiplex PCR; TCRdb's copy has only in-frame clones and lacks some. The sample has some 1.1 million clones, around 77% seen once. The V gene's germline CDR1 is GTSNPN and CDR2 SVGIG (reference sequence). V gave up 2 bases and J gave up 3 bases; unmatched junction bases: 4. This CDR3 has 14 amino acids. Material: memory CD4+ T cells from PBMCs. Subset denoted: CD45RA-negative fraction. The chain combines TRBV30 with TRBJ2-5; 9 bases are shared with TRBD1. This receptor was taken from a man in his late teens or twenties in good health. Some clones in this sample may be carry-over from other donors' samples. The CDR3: CAWSYGQGKETQYF. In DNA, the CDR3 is TGTGCCTGGAGTTACGGACAGGGGAAAGAGACCCAGTACTTC.